A single sample is the source of the 22 T cell receptor beta chains below, sequenced in a study of T cell changes during pregnancy in multiple sclerosis (dated by TCRdb to the late 2010s). The method was the immunoSEQ multiplex PCR assay. Imported from immuneACCESS, the table was reduced by TCRdb to in-frame sequences with V and J called. These copies leave out some clones; in studies compared against another copy, an unresolved V gene accounts for under half, and the cause of the remainder is not known. The sample table contains under 45,000 clones; only one count was recorded for 88% of them. Jointly, the top ten make up approximately 4.3% of the sample. Here the sequenced sample was CD8+ T cells from peripheral blood mononuclear cells, taken in the first trimester of pregnancy. These TCRs come from a female donor with multiple sclerosis, enrolled in a pregnancy study.

The chain joins TRBV16 to TRBJ1-5; D might be TRBD1 (5 bases). The CDR3 covers 15 residues. V gave up 5 bases and J gave up 5 bases, with 16 bases separating them. Germline CDR1 is KGHSY and CDR2 is FQNENV. The CDR3 DNA reads TGTGCCAGCAGCGACCCCAGGGCCACCCATCAGCCCCAGCATTTT. As protein: CASSDPRATHQPQHF.

The chain uses TRBV6-5 and TRBJ1-5; TRBD1 is a possible D gene (6 bases). The CDR3 is made up of 15 amino acids. V was trimmed by 6 bases and J by 0 bases, leaving 12 bases between them. Germline CDR1 MNHEY, CDR2 SVGAGI. The CDR3 DNA reads TGTGCCAGCAGCCGATCCAGGGGTAGCAATCAGCCCCAGCATTTT. Its protein is CASSRSRGSNQPQHF.

The chain links TRBV4-1 to TRBJ2-2, with D perhaps TRBD2 (7 bases). Per the germline V gene, CDR1 is MGHRA and CDR2 is YSYEKL. The CDR3 extends over 16 amino acids. The V gene lost 1 base and the J gene lost 7 bases, with 16 bases spanning the gap. CDR3: CASSQGEGDLIGELFF. The CDR3 bases are TGCGCCAGCAGCCAAGGGGAGGGGGACCTCATCGGGGAGCTGTTTTTT.

This clone was seen only once. The genes are TRBV10-3 and TRBJ2-1; tentatively, D is TRBD1 (5 bases). This CDR3 contains 15 residues. Germline V gene lookup returns CDR1 ENHRY and CDR2 SYGVKD. V lost 3 bases, J lost 0 bases, and 9 bases lay in between. This CDR3 is CAISEGASSYNEQFF. As DNA, the CDR3 is TGTGCCATCAGTGAAGGGGCCAGCTCCTACAATGAGCAGTTCTTC.

The rearrangement uses TRBV6-4 and TRBJ1-4; D perhaps matches TRBD1 (5 bases). The CDR3 runs to 14 residues. The ends were cut back, 3 bases at V and 5 bases at J, with 10 bases in the middle. Germline V CDR1 and CDR2: MRHNA, SNTAGT. The DNA for the CDR3 is TGTGCCAGCAGTGAAGGAGGGGAGAATGAAAAACTGTTTTTT. This codes for CASSEGGENEKLFF.

This sequence joins TRBV7-8 and TRBJ1-5; possibly TRBD1 for D (5 bases). Germline-derived CDR1 and CDR2 are SGHVS and FQNEAQ. The V end lost 5 bases, the J end lost 1 base, and 12 bases lay between the germline ends. CDR3 length: 15 amino acids. CDR3 sequence: CASSEWEGSNQPQHF. For the CDR3, the DNA is TGTGCCAGCAGCGAGTGGGAGGGGAGCAATCAGCCCCAGCATTTT.

The chain recombines TRBV7-6 with TRBJ2-7; TRBD2 matches at 9 bases. The V gene end was trimmed by 2 bases and the J gene end by 4 bases; junction bases not matched to a gene: 12. Germline V lookup: CDR1 SGHVS, CDR2 FNYEAQ. The CDR3 consists of 17 residues. The CDR3 coding sequence is TGTGCCAGCAGCTTAACCCCTGGGAGCGGGGGGCCTTACGAGCAGTACTTC. Translation gives CASSLTPGSGGPYEQYF.

V usage is TRBV7-2 and J usage is TRBJ2-1; 8 nucleotides match TRBD2. The CDR3 consists of 16 residues. The J segment lost 1 base and the V segment lost 6 bases, leaving 8 bases of the junction unmatched. CDR1 and CDR2 from the germline V gene are SGHTA and FQGNSA. CDR3 in amino acids: CASRRVSGDSYNEQFF. The DNA of the CDR3 is TGTGCCAGCAGACGGGTTAGCGGGGATTCCTACAATGAGCAGTTCTTC. Supplemented by reference TRBV7-2 and TRBJ2-1, the full variable domain reads GAGVSQSPSNKVTEKGKDVELRCDPISGHTALYWYRQSLGQGLEFLIYFQGNSAPDKSGLPSDRFSAERTGGSVSTLTIQRTQQEDSAVYLCASRRVSGDSYNEQFFGPGTRLTVL.

The chain has TRBV5-4 and TRBJ1-2; 7 nucleotides align to TRBD1. CDR3 size: 18 residues. V trimming: 5 bases; J trimming: 3 bases; junction bases outside the gene matches: 19. Germline V gives CDR1 SGHNT, CDR2 YYREEE (reference sequence). The CDR3, as DNA: TGTGCCAGCAGTCCAGGTCTAGTCGAGGGGGCAGAAGACTATGGCTACACCTTC. Amino acid sequence: CASSPGLVEGAEDYGYTF.

CDR3 residues: CASALGGLAEAFF. In DNA, the CDR3 is TGTGCTAGTGCTCTGGGGGGGTTGGCTGAAGCTTTCTTT. The chain uses TRBV12-5 and TRBJ1-1, with D perhaps matching TRBD1 (5 bases). V was pared by 7 bases and J by 6 bases, with 15 bases between. Germline V gene data show CDR1 as LGHNT and CDR2 as FRNRAP. This CDR3 spans 13 amino acids.

The sample holds one count of this clone. J is TRBJ1-6 and V is TRBV27; weak D call: TRBD1 (6 bases). Looked up from germline, CDR1 is MNHEY and CDR2 is SMNVEV (reference sequence). Trimming stripped 0 bases from V and 14 bases from J, with 29 bases between. The CDR3 has 19 residues. The CDR3 loop reads CASSLSKTGAGPAPRALHF. CDR3 nucleotides: TGTGCCAGCAGTTTATCGAAGACAGGAGCAGGACCTGCCCCTAGGGCCCTCCACTTT.

The chain has TRBV14 and TRBJ2-7; 11 nucleotides line up with TRBD1. V was pared by 3 bases and J by 4 bases, with 5 bases of the junction left unmatched. Germline V CDR1 and CDR2: SGHDN, FVKESK. This CDR3 has 15 amino acids. CDR3 DNA sequence: TGTGCCAGCAGCCAGAGGGACAGGGGGGGATACGAGCAGTACTTC. This translates into CASSQRDRGGYEQYF.

This rearrangement joins TRBV25-1 to TRBJ1-4; D is possibly TRBD1 (6 bases). CDR3 length: 14 amino acids. The germline V gene has CDR1 MGHDK and CDR2 SYGVNS. V dropped 1 base and J dropped 3 bases, with 6 bases sitting between them. This chain's CDR3 is CASSEWTANEKLFF. The CDR3 bases are TGTGCCAGCAGTGAATGGACAGCTAATGAAAAACTGTTTTTT.

This clone has only one observation. This sequence joins TRBV15 and TRBJ2-5; TRBD1 might be the D (5 bases). There are 12 residues in the CDR3. Trimming removed 7 bases at V and 5 bases at J, with 11 bases between. Germline lookup yields CDR1 LNHNV and CDR2 YYDKDF (reference sequence). DNA for the CDR3: TGTGCCACCAACAGGCCAGGGGAGACCCAGTACTTC. This codes for CATNRPGETQYF.

A single count supports this clone. V and J are TRBV10-3 and TRBJ2-3, with 12 positions matching TRBD2. V was pared by 7 bases and J by 4 bases, with 6 bases of the junction left unmatched. The CDR3 spans 15 residues. The germline CDR1 and CDR2 sequences are ENHRY and SYGVKD. This CDR3 reads CAINRLAGDPDTQYF. In DNA, the CDR3 is TGTGCCATCAACCGACTAGCGGGGGACCCAGATACGCAGTATTTT.

This chain joins TRBV5-6 and TRBJ2-1; D remains unclear. Germline CDR1 SGHDT, CDR2 YYEEEE. V lost 0 bases and J lost 11, with 9 bases in between. There are 12 residues in the CDR3. For the CDR3, the DNA is TGTGCCAGCAGCTTGGCGCCAGTTCAGCAGTTCTTC. Protein: CASSLAPVQQFF.

For the CDR3, the DNA is TGTGCCAGCAGCGCCGTAGCGGGGAGCTCCTACGAGCAGTACTTC. It yields the protein CASSAVAGSSYEQYF. The rearrangement uses TRBV9 and TRBJ2-7, with 8 nucleotides matching TRBD2. Germline V gives CDR1 SGDLS, CDR2 YYNGEE. The CDR3 runs to 15 residues. V was pared by 3 bases and J by 0 bases, with 5 bases of the junction left unmatched.

J is TRBJ1-1 and V is TRBV10-3; 7 nucleotides line up with TRBD1. The CDR3 has 14 amino acids. Germline assignment: CDR1 ENHRY and CDR2 SYGVKD. Trimming took 8 bases from V and 2 from J; bases not matched to a gene: 8. The CDR3 region has the DNA TGTGCCATCTCAGGACAGGAGCCCAACACTGAAGCTTTCTTT. It translates to CAISGQEPNTEAFF.

V gene TRBV4-2 combines with J gene TRBJ2-6; 8 nucleotides match TRBD2. The trim removed 1 base at V and 0 bases at J, leaving 8 bases unmatched. CDR3 length: 19 residues. The V gene's germline CDR1 is LGHNA and CDR2 YNFKEQ. The CDR3 here is CASSQAASGGSSGANVLTF. Here the CDR3 DNA reads TGTGCCAGCAGCCAAGCCGCCAGCGGGGGTAGCTCTGGGGCCAACGTCCTGACTTTC.

The rearrangement links TRBV4-2 to TRBJ2-5, with TRBD1 matching 7 bases. V shed 5 bases, J shed 5 bases, and the junction held 8 bases outside the gene matches. The CDR3 sequence is 14 residues long. Germline V gene sequence: CDR1 LGHNA, CDR2 YNFKEQ. CDR3: CASSEGASHETQYF. In DNA form, the CDR3 reads TGTGCCAGCAGCGAGGGGGCATCTCACGAGACCCAGTACTTC.

The chain recombines TRBV7-3 with TRBJ2-1; a weak D match, TRBD1 (6 bases). The V end was cut by 5 bases, the J end by 10 bases, with 24 bases between. Germline loops: CDR1 SGHTA, CDR2 FQGTGA. The CDR3 covers 16 residues. The CDR3 here is CASSNSGTPTSWEQFF. In DNA, the CDR3 is TGTGCCAGCAGCAATTCCGGGACACCTACCTCTTGGGAGCAGTTCTTC. Complete variable domain (other parts from reference TRBV7-3 and TRBJ2-1): GAGVSQTPSNKVTEKGKYVELRCDPISGHTALYWYRQSLGQGPEFLIYFQGTGAADDSGLPNDRFFAVRPEGSVSTLKIQRTERGDSAVYLCASSNSGTPTSWEQFFGPGTRLTVL.

By share, this clone counts as medium-sized. The V call is TRBV19, the J call TRBJ2-3; possible D gene TRBD2, 6 bases. The V gene's germline CDR1 is LNHDA and CDR2 SQIVND (reference sequence). This CDR3 comprises 14 residues. Trimming pared 5 bases from V and 0 bases from J, leaving 9 bases between. CDR3: CASSGLTSTDTQYF. The CDR3 region has the DNA TGTGCCAGTAGTGGACTAACTAGCACAGATACGCAGTATTTT.